Below, 32 T cell receptor beta chains from the same sample are listed, as sequenced in a study of identical twins (dated by TCRdb to the mid-2010s). Library generation was performed with 5' RACE. This sample was sequenced with an Illumina HiSeq 2000. Through fastp at Q25 and MiXCR, TCRdb rebuilt clones from the public reads, retaining in-frame beta chains. Every entry covers one CDR3 protein and lists the most common genes and DNA from its rows. Recorded for this sample are 420,000 or so distinct CDR3 sequences; 15% to 20% of them occurred a single time. Jointly, the top ten make up around 12% of the sample. Sequences were obtained from naive T cells sorted from blood. The sample's cell subset or site, from its label and the paper: cells isolated with a human naive T-cell isolation kit. These receptors all stem from a man aged 50-60 years in good health.

In its sample, this clonotype was seen many times. This sequence joins TRBV20-1 and TRBJ2-1, with a weak D call TRBD1 (7 bases). CDR1 is DFQATT and CDR2 is SNEGSKA in the germline V gene (reference sequence). The CDR3 sequence is 14 residues long. V shed 6 bases and J shed 6 bases, with 18 bases lying between them. The CDR3 bases are TGCAGTGCGCCAGGGGGGAGTTATCTCAATGAGCAGTTCTTC. It is translated as CSAPGGSYLNEQFF.

The CDR3 spells CASILGVSVDTQYF. The CDR3 nucleotides are TGTGCCAGCATTTTAGGGGTCAGCGTAGATACGCAGTATTTT. The rearrangement links TRBV2 to TRBJ2-3; D might be TRBD1 (5 bases). V lost 7 bases and J lost 5, with 16 bases in between. The CDR3 runs to 14 residues. Per germline, CDR1 SNHLY and CDR2 FYNNEI.

A word on this clonotype: A much larger clone differs from this one at a single base, so this may be a read error. CDR3 region: CASSFLSDPQETQYF. The CDR3 coding sequence is TGTGCCAGCAGTTTCCTTTCGGACCCCCAAGAGACCCAGTACTTC. The genes are TRBV12-3 or TRBV12-4 and TRBJ2-5; D not resolved. CDR3 length equals 15 residues. With 3 bases removed from V and 1 base from J, the gap between germline ends came to 12 bases.

The CDR3 nucleotides are TGTGCCAGCAGCGTAGGACAGGGCAGTGAGCAGTTCTTC. Protein product: CASSVGQGSEQFF. The chain has TRBV9 and TRBJ2-1, with TRBD1 matching over 7 bases. Germline CDR1 and CDR2: SGDLS and YYNGEE. With 0 bases clipped from V and 9 bases from J, the junction kept 3 bases outside the gene matches. The CDR3 consists of 13 residues.

The DNA of the CDR3 is TGTGCCAGCAGCTTAATCGCTTGGCACCCACCAACCTACAATGAGCAGTTCTTC. As protein: CASSLIAWHPPTYNEQFF. The chain recombines TRBV11-2 with TRBJ2-1; no firm D call. The CDR3 contains 18 residues. V lost 2 bases and J lost 2, with 19 bases in between. From germline, CDR1 is SGHAT and CDR2 FQNNGV.

This clonotype was counted between two and nine times. The V call is TRBV7-8, the J call TRBJ2-5; no reliable D call. The germline V gene encodes CDR1 SGHVS and CDR2 FQNEAQ. The CDR3 totals 13 residues. Trimming left V 5 bases short and J 1 base short, with 8 bases between. The CDR3 region is CASSPRTQETQYF. The DNA for the CDR3 is TGTGCCAGCAGCCCTCGGACCCAAGAGACCCAGTACTTC.

The chain carries TRBV5-1 and TRBJ1-1, with 7 positions matching TRBD1. The J segment lost 11 bases and the V segment lost 3 bases, leaving 10 bases of the junction unmatched. This CDR3 has 13 amino acids. Germline V gene sequence: CDR1 SGHRS, CDR2 YFSETQ. This CDR3 is CASSSNVQGDAFF. Here the CDR3 DNA reads TGCGCCAGCAGCTCCAACGTCCAGGGGGACGCTTTCTTT.

The chain combines TRBV6-5 with TRBJ2-7, with a possible D match to TRBD1 (5 bases). Trimming removed 8 bases at V and 5 bases at J, with 13 bases between. CDR3 length equals 12 residues. The germline V gene has CDR1 MNHEY and CDR2 SVGAGI. In DNA form, the CDR3 reads TGTGCCAGCCAGGGTCTAAGAAACGAGCAGTACTTC. Amino acids: CASQGLRNEQYF.

The chain couples TRBV20-1 to TRBJ2-1, with D perhaps matching TRBD2 (6 bases). The V and J ends lost 0 bases and 0 bases respectively, with 12 bases between them. Germline values: CDR1 DFQATT, CDR2 SNEGSKA (reference sequence). This CDR3 is built from 16 residues. The CDR3 is CSARDAGRNSYNEQFF. CDR3 coding DNA: TGCAGTGCTAGAGATGCCGGGAGAAACTCCTACAATGAGCAGTTCTTC.

This clonotype has a handful of counts. The gene calls are TRBV6-2 or TRBV6-3 and TRBJ2-6; 9 bases match TRBD2. The germline V gene has CDR1 MNHEY and CDR2 SVGEGT. The CDR3 length is 20 residues. Germline trimming cut 0 bases from V and 0 bases from J; bases unmatched to any gene: 9. The CDR3: CASSYSLASGKSSGANVLTF. The DNA of the CDR3 is TGTGCCAGCAGTTACTCATTGGCTAGCGGGAAAAGCTCTGGGGCCAACGTCCTGACTTTC.

The J gene is TRBJ2-7, the V gene TRBV6-5; D might be TRBD1 (6 bases). Germline lookup yields CDR1 MNHEY and CDR2 SVGAGI. The CDR3 is made up of 18 amino acids. V was trimmed by 2 bases and J by 0 bases, leaving 20 bases between them. The CDR3 here is CASSYRGSTTRISYEQYF. CDR3 coding DNA: TGTGCCAGCAGTTACAGGGGGTCGACGACTCGAATCTCCTACGAGCAGTACTTC.

In its sample, this clonotype is medium-sized. J is TRBJ2-5 and V is TRBV6-2 or TRBV6-3; the D gene is possibly TRBD2 (5 bases). In germline, CDR1 is MNHEY, CDR2 SVGEGT. Between the trimmed V and J ends, which lost 3 bases and 2 bases, there was a span of 7 bases. The CDR3 sequence is 13 residues long. The CDR3 region is CASSYRLQETQYF. The CDR3 DNA follows: TGTGCCAGCAGTTATAGACTACAAGAGACCCAGTACTTC.

This clonotype was observed a handful of times. The chain joins TRBV5-1 to TRBJ2-7; D tentatively fits TRBD1 or TRBD2 (5 bases each). This CDR3 contains 16 residues. Looked up from germline, CDR1 is SGHRS and CDR2 is YFSETQ. Trimming removed 4 bases at V and 0 bases at J, with 17 bases between. The CDR3 DNA reads as TGCGCCAGCAGCGTGGGACCGTTAAGGGACTCCTACGAGCAGTACTTC. Encoded protein: CASSVGPLRDSYEQYF.

V is TRBV20-1 and J is TRBJ2-5; a possible D gene is TRBD1 (6 bases). The V and J ends lost 6 bases and 3 bases respectively, with 14 bases between them. This CDR3 region has 13 residues. The germline gives CDR1 DFQATT, CDR2 SNEGSKA (reference sequence). CDR3 sequence (DNA): TGCAGTGCCCGTCGGACAGTTGAAGAGACCCAGTACTTC. It translates to CSARRTVEETQYF.

This clonotype was picked up many times. The chain couples TRBV15 to TRBJ2-7; tentative D call: TRBD1 (6 bases). Per the germline V gene, CDR1 is LNHNV and CDR2 is YYDKDF (reference sequence). V lost 2 bases, J lost 2 bases, and 16 bases lay in between. This CDR3 is built from 16 residues. The CDR3 bases are TGTGCCACCAGCAGACCCCAGGGGACCTCCGCCTACGAGCAGTACTTC. This gives the protein CATSRPQGTSAYEQYF.

Only a few counts were recorded for this clonotype. This chain connects TRBV30 to TRBJ1-5, with D perhaps matching TRBD1 (6 bases). The V gene lost 0 bases and the J gene lost 2 bases, with 17 bases spanning the gap. The germline V gene has CDR1 GTSNPN and CDR2 SVGIG (reference sequence). The CDR3 is 17 residues long. The CDR3 loop reads CAWSVGRTARGNQPQHF. The CDR3 bases are TGTGCCTGGAGTGTAGGCCGGACAGCCCGGGGCAATCAGCCCCAGCATTTT.

The J gene is TRBJ2-7, the V gene TRBV29-1, with a weak D call TRBD2 (6 bases). V was cut by 0 bases and J by 3 bases, with 12 bases left in between. The CDR3 runs to 14 residues. CDR1 and CDR2 (germline): SQVTM, ANQGSEA. The CDR3 spells CSVEDRGTDYEQYF. In DNA, the CDR3 is TGCAGCGTTGAAGATCGCGGGACCGACTACGAGCAGTACTTC.

This clonotype was seen more than once but under ten times. The chain carries TRBV4-3 and TRBJ2-7; tentative D call: TRBD1 (5 bases). Trimming stripped 5 bases from V and 2 bases from J, with 13 bases between. The CDR3 totals 14 residues. Germline V gene sequence: CDR1 LGHNA, CDR2 YSLEER. CDR3 amino acids: CASSLQAFTYEQYF. In nucleotides, the CDR3 is TGCGCCAGCAGCTTACAGGCATTTACCTACGAGCAGTACTTC.

The chain uses TRBV3-1 and TRBJ2-5; 8 bases fit TRBD1. J lost 2 bases, V lost 7 bases, and 9 bases had no gene match. The CDR3 contains 15 residues. Germline-derived CDR1 and CDR2 are LGHDT and YNNKEL (reference sequence). The CDR3: CASTATWTGQETQYF. As DNA, the CDR3 is TGTGCCAGCACGGCTACCTGGACAGGGCAAGAGACCCAGTACTTC.

This chain uses TRBV12-3 or TRBV12-4 with TRBJ1-6, with D tentatively TRBD1 (5 bases). Trimming removed 2 bases from V and 5 bases from J, with 7 bases in between. CDR3 length equals 14 residues. CDR3 bases: TGTGCCAGCAGTTTATGGGGCCATAATTCACCCCTCCACTTT. Translation: CASSLWGHNSPLHF.

The table lists this clonotype with a few counts. The V and J genes are TRBV7-8 and TRBJ2-6; D might be TRBD1 (6 bases). Trimming removed 5 bases from V and 2 bases from J, with 22 bases in between. The CDR3 extends over 19 amino acids. The germline V gene encodes CDR1 SGHVS and CDR2 FQNEAQ. The CDR3 sequence is CASSRIIPGARAGANVLTF. CDR3 coding DNA: TGTGCCAGCAGCAGAATCATCCCAGGGGCTAGGGCTGGGGCCAACGTCCTGACTTTC.

This clonotype was seen a few times. J is TRBJ2-5 and V is TRBV5-1; 7 nucleotides match TRBD1. Germline V CDR1 and CDR2: SGHRS, YFSETQ. This CDR3 contains 14 residues. Losses at the gene ends were 4 bases for V and 4 bases for J; bases not matched to a gene: 7. The CDR3 DNA follows: TGCGCCAGCAGCCCGACAGGGATGGGAGAGACCCAGTACTTC. Amino acids: CASSPTGMGETQYF.

This clonotype came up many times. The rearrangement links TRBV20-1 to TRBJ1-5; 9 nucleotides align to TRBD1. V trimming: 6 bases; J trimming: 4 bases; junction bases outside the gene matches: 7. The germline gives CDR1 DFQATT, CDR2 SNEGSKA (reference sequence). This CDR3 is 14 amino acids long. The CDR3 DNA reads TGCAGTGCCCGCGAGGGGACAGGGAATCAGCCCCAGCATTTT. Translation: CSAREGTGNQPQHF.

CDR3 in amino acids: CASSLGSGGVDTQYF. The CDR3, as DNA: TGTGCCAGCAGCTTAGGTAGCGGGGGGGTAGATACGCAGTATTTT. J is TRBJ2-3 and V is TRBV7-2, with 11 bases matching TRBD2. In germline, CDR1 is SGHTA, CDR2 FQGNSA. The CDR3 totals 15 residues. The ends lost 1 base at V and 5 bases at J; junction bases unmatched: 2.

The rearrangement links TRBV6-1 to TRBJ1-2; D uncertain. This CDR3 is 14 amino acids long. Trimming shortened V by 3 bases and J by 3 bases, and 11 bases separated the two germline ends. CDR1 and CDR2 from the germline V gene are MNHNS and SASEGT. CDR3 sequence reads: CASSEARGDYGYTF. CDR3 coding DNA: TGTGCCAGCAGTGAGGCCAGAGGAGACTATGGCTACACCTTC.

This clonotype was counted between two and nine times. The chain uses TRBV12-5 and TRBJ2-1, with TRBD2 identical over 11 bases. Germline assignment: CDR1 LGHNT and CDR2 FRNRAP. This CDR3 is 19 amino acids long. With V trimmed by 0 bases and J by 0 bases, 7 bases remained unmatched. The CDR3 protein is CASGLVLGTSGGSYNEQFF. CDR3 coding DNA: TGTGCTAGTGGTTTGGTCCTCGGGACTAGCGGTGGCTCCTACAATGAGCAGTTCTTC.

In this sample, this clonotype turned up a few times. The chain combines TRBV27 with TRBJ2-7, with D perhaps TRBD1 (5 bases). V gave up 5 bases and J gave up 3 bases, with 14 bases separating them. The CDR3 is 14 amino acids. Germline V gene lookup returns CDR1 MNHEY and CDR2 SMNVEV (reference sequence). CDR3 nucleotides: TGTGCCAGCAGTCCGCAGGGTATTGACTACGAGCAGTACTTC. Its protein product is CASSPQGIDYEQYF.

The J gene is TRBJ2-4, the V gene TRBV6-5, with 9 bases aligning to TRBD1. Per the germline V gene, CDR1 is MNHEY and CDR2 is SVGAGI. The CDR3 runs to 14 residues. J gave up 9 bases and V 4 bases, and 7 bases lay outside the gene matches. Here the CDR3 reads CASSLSDRGSIQYF. DNA for the CDR3: TGTGCCAGCAGTTTATCGGACAGGGGCAGCATTCAGTACTTC.

This chain connects TRBV5-6 to TRBJ2-7; D call uncertain. The CDR3 has 12 amino acids. Trimming took off 3 bases at V and 3 bases at J, with 7 bases between the two ends. Germline V gives CDR1 SGHDT, CDR2 YYEEEE. CDR3 amino acids: CASSSDDYEQYF. CDR3 nucleotide sequence: TGTGCCAGCAGCTCGGACGACTACGAGCAGTACTTC.

This clonotype was seen ten or more times. The chain joins TRBV7-2 to TRBJ2-2; no definite D call. This CDR3 contains 13 residues. The V gene's germline CDR1 is SGHTA and CDR2 FQGNSA. Trimming took off 4 bases at V and 4 bases at J, with 7 bases between the two ends. The DNA for the CDR3 is TGTGCCAGCAGCTACGACTTCACCGGGGAGCTGTTTTTT. Amino acids: CASSYDFTGELFF.

This clonotype was detected only a few times. This chain connects TRBV6-1 to TRBJ2-2; D may be TRBD2 (6 bases). CDR3 length: 15 residues. Trimming shortened V by 6 bases and J by 2 bases, and 13 bases separated the two germline ends. CDR1 MNHNS and CDR2 SASEGT come from the germline V gene. The CDR3 loop reads CASRPLALNTGELFF. In DNA, the CDR3 is TGTGCCAGCAGACCCCTAGCGCTAAACACCGGGGAGCTGTTTTTT.

This chain connects TRBV19 to TRBJ2-1, with 7 positions matching TRBD1. This CDR3 is built from 16 residues. The germline gives CDR1 LNHDA, CDR2 SQIVND (reference sequence). The junction had 10 bases not matched to a gene; V was cut back by 5 bases and J by 3 bases. This chain's CDR3 is CASSAVQGQNYNEQFF. CDR3 sequence (DNA): TGTGCCAGTAGTGCCGTACAGGGGCAAAACTACAATGAGCAGTTCTTC.